The 5 T cell receptor beta chains below come from one sample, sequenced in a study of early T cells in non-severe SARS-CoV-2 infection. MiXCR, run by TCRdb on the 5' RACE reads, gives a single entry per CDR3 protein. The table includes tens of thousands of distinct CDR3 sequences, 6% detected once. Source: whole blood, taken at baseline. All receptors derive from an adult who was a healthcare worker with PCR-confirmed SARS-CoV-2 infection or an uninfected control (not recorded which).

This clonotype was observed many times. The chain is built from TRBV5-1 and TRBJ2-7, with D possibly being TRBD1 (6 bases). Trimming cost V 2 bases and J 3 bases, with 15 bases left between them. Germline V gene data show CDR1 as SGHRS and CDR2 as YFSETQ. There are 15 residues in the CDR3. The CDR3 DNA is TGCGCCAGCAGCTTAGCCGGGACAACCCTCTACGAGCAGTACTTC. It yields the protein CASSLAGTTLYEQYF.

This clonotype was counted many times. The chain joins TRBV10-3 to TRBJ2-3; D unresolved. CDR1 is ENHRY and CDR2 is SYGVKD in the germline V gene. The germline V and J ends were trimmed by 0 bases and 6 bases, with 19 bases remaining between them. This CDR3 region has 17 residues. The CDR3: CAISESGPQRPLDTQYF. Here the CDR3 DNA reads TGTGCCATCAGTGAGTCAGGACCACAGAGGCCCCTGGATACGCAGTATTTT.

This clonotype was found many times. The chain uses TRBV7-9 and TRBJ2-2, with 8 bases lining up with TRBD1. The CDR3 has 16 amino acids. Germline-derived CDR1 and CDR2 are SEHNR and FQNEAQ (reference sequence). Germline trimming cut 5 bases from V and 4 bases from J; bases unmatched to any gene: 9. CDR3 amino acids: CASSTLTGAATGELFF. The CDR3 DNA is TGTGCCAGCAGCACACTGACAGGGGCGGCCACCGGGGAGCTGTTTTTT.

This clonotype was counted ten times or more. The J gene is TRBJ2-1, the V gene TRBV29-1; D may match TRBD1 or TRBD2 (5 bases each). Germline values: CDR1 SQVTM, CDR2 ANQGSEA. CDR3 size: 13 residues. Between the trimmed V and J ends, which lost 6 bases and 4 bases, there was a span of 13 bases. The CDR3 sequence: CSVNEGNYNEQFF. CDR3 DNA sequence: TGCAGCGTCAACGAGGGGAATTACAATGAGCAGTTCTTC.

This clonotype appeared many times. The chain carries TRBV4-3 and TRBJ1-3, with 9 positions matching TRBD1. With V trimmed by 0 bases and J by 5 bases, 8 bases remained unmatched. There are 17 residues in the CDR3. Germline V gene sequence: CDR1 LGHNA, CDR2 YSLEER. CDR3 in amino acids: CASSQDGPGQGRNTIYF. CDR3 bases: TGCGCCAGCAGCCAAGATGGACCCGGACAGGGGCGAAACACCATATATTTT.